The 6 T cell receptor beta chains presented below share a single source sample, sequenced in a study of T cell clonotyping in hematopoietic cell transplantation. Libraries were prepared by immunoSEQ multiplex PCR; TCRdb keeps only in-frame clonotypes and omits some of them. The profile shows some 50,000 clones, roughly four fifths of them singletons. Noted time point: recipient sample about 28 days before transplant, after cytoreduction. Here the sequenced sample was peripheral blood mononuclear cells, taken before stem cell transplant. The source of these receptors is a man in his fifties or sixties with myelodysplastic syndrome. Some clones in this sample may be carry-over from other donors' samples.

This clone was recorded once. V is TRBV7-2 and J is TRBJ2-6; no reliable D call. This CDR3 has 17 residues. Per the germline V gene, CDR1 is SGHTA and CDR2 is FQGNSA. V was cut by 1 base and J by 0 bases, with 10 bases left in between. The CDR3 is CASSLVGESSGANVLTF. DNA of the CDR3: TGTGCCAGCAGCTTAGTAGGAGAGAGCTCTGGGGCCAACGTCCTGACTTTC.

The rearrangement uses TRBV5-1 and TRBJ2-6, with D uncertain. Between the trimmed V and J ends, which lost 4 bases and 0 bases, there was a span of 14 bases. The V gene's germline CDR1 is SGHRS and CDR2 YFSETQ. The length of the CDR3 is 17 residues. In DNA form, the CDR3 reads TGCGCCAGCAGCGTACAGTACGCCAGCTCTGGGGCCAACGTCCTGACTTTC. Its translation is CASSVQYASSGANVLTF.

The V call is TRBV4-2, the J call TRBJ1-2; D might be TRBD1 (5 bases). The CDR3 runs to 14 residues. The germline V gene encodes CDR1 LGHNA and CDR2 YNFKEQ. V was pared by 0 bases and J by 8 bases, with 13 bases between. The CDR3 is CASSQEGELPGYTF. CDR3 DNA sequence: TGTGCCAGCAGCCAAGAGGGGGAACTGCCCGGCTACACCTTC.

V gene TRBV19 combines with J gene TRBJ1-2; 9 nucleotides match TRBD1. Germline V gene data show CDR1 as LNHDA and CDR2 as SQIVND (reference sequence). This CDR3 region has 17 residues. Trimming took 2 bases from V and 6 from J; bases not matched to a gene: 13. Written as DNA, the CDR3 is TGTGCCAGTAGTATACTAACCCTCTGGGGACAGGGAGATGGCTACACCTTC. It encodes CASSILTLWGQGDGYTF.

V is TRBV7-3 and J is TRBJ2-3; D is undetermined. The V and J ends lost 3 bases and 5 bases respectively, with 12 bases between them. Germline assignment: CDR1 SGHTA and CDR2 FQGTGA. CDR3 length: 14 residues. The CDR3 region has the DNA TGTGCCAGCAGCTTTGCTAGGCTCGGAGATACGCAGTATTTT. It is translated as CASSFARLGDTQYF. The whole variable domain, filled in from reference TRBV7-3 and TRBJ2-3, reads GAGVSQTPSNKVTEKGKYVELRCDPISGHTALYWYRQSLGQGPEFLIYFQGTGAADDSGLPNDRFFAVRPEGSVSTLKIQRTERGDSAVYLCASSFARLGDTQYFGPGTRLTVL.

V and J are TRBV15 and TRBJ1-2, with 9 bases lining up with TRBD1. V lost 1 base to trimming and J lost 2 bases; unmatched junction nucleotides: 2. The germline V gene encodes CDR1 LNHNV and CDR2 YYDKDF (reference sequence). This CDR3 region has 15 residues. CDR3 in DNA: TGTGCCACCAGCAGAGGTGGACAGGGGAACTATGGCTACACCTTC. It codes for CATSRGGQGNYGYTF. Combining the CDR3 with reference TRBV15 and TRBJ1-2 gives the whole variable domain DAMVIQNPRYQVTQFGKPVTLSCSQTLNHNVMYWYQQKSSQAPKLLFHYYDKDFNNEADTPDNFQSRRPNTSFCFLDIRSPGLGDTAMYLCATSRGGQGNYGYTFGSGTRLTVV.